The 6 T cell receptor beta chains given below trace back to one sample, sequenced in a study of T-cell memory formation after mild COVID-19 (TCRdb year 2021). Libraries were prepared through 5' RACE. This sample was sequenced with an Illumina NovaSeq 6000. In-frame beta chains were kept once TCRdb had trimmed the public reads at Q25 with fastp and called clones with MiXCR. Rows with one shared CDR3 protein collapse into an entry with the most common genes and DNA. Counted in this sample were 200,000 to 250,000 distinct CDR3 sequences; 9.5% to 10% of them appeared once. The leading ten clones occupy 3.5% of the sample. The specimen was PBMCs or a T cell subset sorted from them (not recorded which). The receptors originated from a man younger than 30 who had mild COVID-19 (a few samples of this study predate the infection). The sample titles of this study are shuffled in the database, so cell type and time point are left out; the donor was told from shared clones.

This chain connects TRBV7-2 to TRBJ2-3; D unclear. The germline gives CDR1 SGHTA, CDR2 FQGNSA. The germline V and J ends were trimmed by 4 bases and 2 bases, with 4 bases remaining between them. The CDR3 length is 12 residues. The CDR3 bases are TGTGCCAGCAGCTGGTTCACAGATACGCAGTATTTT. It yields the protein CASSWFTDTQYF. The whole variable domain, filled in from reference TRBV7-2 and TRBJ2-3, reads GAGVSQSPSNKVTEKGKDVELRCDPISGHTALYWYRQSLGQGLEFLIYFQGNSAPDKSGLPSDRFSAERTGGSVSTLTIQRTQQEDSAVYLCASSWFTDTQYFGPGTRLTVL.

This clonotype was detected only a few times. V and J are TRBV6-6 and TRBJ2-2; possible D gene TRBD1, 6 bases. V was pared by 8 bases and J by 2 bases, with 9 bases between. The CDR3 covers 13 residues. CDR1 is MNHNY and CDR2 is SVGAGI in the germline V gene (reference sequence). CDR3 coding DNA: TGTGCCAGCTGGACAGTAAACACCGGGGAGCTGTTTTTT. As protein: CASWTVNTGELFF.

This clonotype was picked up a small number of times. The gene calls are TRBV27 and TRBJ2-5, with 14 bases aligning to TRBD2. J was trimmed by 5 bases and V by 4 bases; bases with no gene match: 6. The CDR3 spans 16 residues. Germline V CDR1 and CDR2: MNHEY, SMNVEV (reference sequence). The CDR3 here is CASSSGLAGGLETQYF. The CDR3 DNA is TGTGCCAGCAGTTCCGGACTAGCGGGGGGCTTGGAGACCCAGTACTTC.

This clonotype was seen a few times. CDR3 nucleotides: TGCAGCGTTGACTTGGACGGGAACTATGGCTACACCTTC. Translated: CSVDLDGNYGYTF. V gene TRBV29-1 combines with J gene TRBJ1-2; the D is unclear. CDR1 is SQVTM, CDR2 ANQGSEA, per germline. CDR3 size: 13 residues. The V end was cut by 3 bases, the J end by 2 bases, with 10 bases between.

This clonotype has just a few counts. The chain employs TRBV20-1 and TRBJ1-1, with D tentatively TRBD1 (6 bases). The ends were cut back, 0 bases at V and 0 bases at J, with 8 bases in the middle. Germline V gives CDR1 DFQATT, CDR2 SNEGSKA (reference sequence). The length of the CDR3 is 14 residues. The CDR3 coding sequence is TGCAGTGCTAGAGAAGGACAGTTGAACACTGAAGCTTTCTTT. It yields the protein CSAREGQLNTEAFF.

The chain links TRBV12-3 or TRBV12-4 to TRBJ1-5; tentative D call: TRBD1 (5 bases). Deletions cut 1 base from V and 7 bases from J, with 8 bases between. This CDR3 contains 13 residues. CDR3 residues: CASSLERGQPQHF. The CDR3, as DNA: TGTGCCAGCAGTTTAGAACGGGGGCAGCCCCAGCATTTT.